This T cell receptor beta chain was sequenced in a study of blood T cell repertoires in COVID-19. Data came from immunoSEQ multiplex PCR; TCRdb stores just in-frame clones and leaves some out. The repertoire has around 200,000 clones, roughly 80% of them found once; the top ten carry around 5.4%. Between the trimmed V and J ends, which lost 3 bases and 4 bases, there was a span of 7 bases. The CDR3 totals 14 residues. The germline V gene has CDR1 SGHNT and CDR2 YENEEA. Sequences were obtained from peripheral blood. This sequence originates from a human donor in a cohort sampled during active COVID-19. This chain connects TRBV11-3 to TRBJ2-6; D gene unclear. The DNA of the CDR3 is TGTGCCAGCAGCTTTATTATGGGGGCCAACGTCCTGACTTTC. Amino acid sequence: CASSFIMGANVLTF.